These T cell receptor beta chains were read from a single sample in a study of cytomegalovirus exposure and HLA in healthy donors. Using immunoSEQ multiplex PCR, the repertoire was profiled, and TCRdb retains in-frame clones only, with some absent. This sample has roughly 150,000 clones, with roughly 88% found just once. Input material: PBMCs. Receptors were obtained from a woman aged 18 to 35 in good health and CMV-seronegative. The CDR3 runs from the conserved cysteine through the conserved F or W. D genes are given only for firm matches. The size of a clone is reported for some rows only, either as once, few or many, or as a class for expanded clones.

clone_size	j_call	d_call	v_call	cdr3_nt	cdr3_aa
-	TRBJ1-1	-	TRBV5-1	TGCGCCAGCAGCCCCGGCTGGGGACAACAGACTTTCTTT	CASSPGWGQQTFF
-	TRBJ1-1	-	TRBV9	TGTGCCAGCAGCCCAACGACGGGTTCTGAAGCTTTCTTT	CASSPTTGSEAFF
-	TRBJ2-7	TRBD1	TRBV6-1	TGTGCCAGCAGTGATGGACAGGGATACCCCTACGAGCAGTACTTC	CASSDGQGYPYEQYF
-	TRBJ2-7	TRBD2	TRBV13	TGTGCCAGCAGCCTCCTCCAGGCTAGCGGGCCCCTGGAGTACTTC	CASSLLQASGPLEYF
-	TRBJ2-1	TRBD2	TRBV9	TGTGCCAGCAGCGTAGGAGGACTAGGGAAGTATGAGCAGTTCTTC	CASSVGGLGKYEQFF
few	TRBJ1-2	TRBD1	TRBV2	TGTGCCAGCAGTCTCCGCCTGGGACAGGGGCTCTATGGCTACACCTTC	CASSLRLGQGLYGYTF
-	TRBJ1-2	-	TRBV7-9	TGTGCCAGCAGCTTAAGCAGGGTGGGCTATGGCTACACCTTC	CASSLSRVGYGYTF
-	TRBJ1-5	-	TRBV10-3	TGTGCCATCAGTTCTAATAATCAGCCCCAGCATTTT	CAISSNNQPQHF
-	TRBJ2-1	-	TRBV18	TGTGCCAGCTCACCAATCGGGAGCTCCTACAATGAGCAGTTCTTC	CASSPIGSSYNEQFF
-	TRBJ1-1	-	TRBV9	TGTGCCAGCAGCGGCGCCCTCGAAGGGAGACGCACTGAAGCTTTCTTT	CASSGALEGRRTEAFF
-	TRBJ2-3	TRBD2	TRBV11-2	TGTGCCAGCAGCTTAGGACTAGCGGGGGCGTCTGATACGCAGTATTTT	CASSLGLAGASDTQYF
-	TRBJ2-2	-	TRBV9	TGTGCCAGCAGCGTAGGAGACAGGCGATCCGGGGAGCTGTTTTTT	CASSVGDRRSGELFF
-	TRBJ2-1	-	TRBV5-1	TGCGCCAGCAGCAGGGACTTTTCGATGGGATACAATGAGCAGTTCTTC	CASSRDFSMGYNEQFF
-	TRBJ1-1	-	TRBV6-1	TGTGCCAGCAGTGATTATCAATATTATCTCGGGGGAGACACTGAAGCTTTCTTT	CASSDYQYYLGGDTEAFF
few	TRBJ2-1	TRBD1	TRBV27	TGTGCCAGCAGTTTATACCTGGACAGGAGACCCTACAATGAGCAGTTCTTC	CASSLYLDRRPYNEQFF
-	TRBJ1-1	-	TRBV11-2	TGTGCCAGCAGCGCTCAACAGGGTAACACTGAAGCTTTCTTT	CASSAQQGNTEAFF
-	TRBJ1-1	TRBD1	TRBV9	TGTGCCAGCAGGGCAGGGGGGTTCAGCACTGAAGCTTTCTTT	CASRAGGFSTEAFF
-	TRBJ1-1	-	TRBV7-9	TGTGCCAGCAGCTTAGGGCAGGGAGGGTACACTGAAGCTTTCTTT	CASSLGQGGYTEAFF
-	TRBJ1-5	-	TRBV27	TGTGCCAGCAGTCCTCTTGGAGGGGTGGGTCAGCCCCAGCATTTT	CASSPLGGVGQPQHF
few	TRBJ1-5	TRBD1	TRBV6-1	TGTGCCAGCAGTCAGGGGACAGGGAGGCTTCAGCCCCAGCATTTT	CASSQGTGRLQPQHF
-	TRBJ2-3	TRBD2	TRBV6-5	TGTGCCAGCAATTTAGCGGGGGGGCCGCATACGCAGTATTTT	CASNLAGGPHTQYF
-	TRBJ1-2	TRBD1	TRBV5-5	TGTGCCAGCAGCTTCGGCCGGGGACAGGGGGGCCTCTATGGCTACACCTTC	CASSFGRGQGGLYGYTF
-	TRBJ1-1	-	TRBV2	TGTGCCAGCAGTAACTTAGGGGCAGACACTGAAGCTTTCTTT	CASSNLGADTEAFF
-	TRBJ2-1	TRBD2	TRBV7-3	TGTGCCAGCAGCTTAACGTTGGGGGGACTAGCGGGCATCAATGAGCAGTTCTTC	CASSLTLGGLAGINEQFF
-	TRBJ2-5	-	TRBV14	TGTGCCAGCAGCCAAAGTAAGCGAGGAATGCGGTACCAAGAGACCCAGTACTTC	CASSQSKRGMRYQETQYF
-	TRBJ2-1	-	TRBV29-1	TGCAGCGCCCGCCGCCCCCAGACAAGCGAGCAGTTCTTC	CSARRPQTSEQFF
-	TRBJ1-5	-	TRBV12-2	TGTGCAAGTGAAGGCCCACGGAGATATAGCAATCAGCCCCAGCATTTT	CASEGPRRYSNQPQHF
-	TRBJ1-5	-	TRBV4-1	TGCGCCAGCAGCCAAGAGGTCGGGGAAGGGCAGCCCCAGCATTTT	CASSQEVGEGQPQHF
-	TRBJ2-2	TRBD2	TRBV28	TGTGCCAGCGTGGGGGGGGGATTTACCGGGGAGCTGTTTTTT	CASVGGGFTGELFF
-	TRBJ1-2	TRBD1	TRBV27	TGTGCCAGCAGTTTATTTAAGTCGGGACAGGGGAACTATGGCTACACCTTC	CASSLFKSGQGNYGYTF
-	TRBJ1-1	TRBD1	TRBV7-8	TGTGCCAGCAGCTTAGAGTATCCAGGGGGTGACACTGAAGCTTTCTTT	CASSLEYPGGDTEAFF
-	TRBJ1-3	-	TRBV19	TGTGCCAGTGCGGGACCCTTGAGCACTGGAAACACCATATATTTT	CASAGPLSTGNTIYF
-	TRBJ2-3	-	TRBV30	TGTGCCTGGAGTGTAGGGGGGGGCCCCGGGGATACAGATACGCAGTATTTT	CAWSVGGGPGDTDTQYF
-	TRBJ2-7	-	TRBV5-4	TGTGCCAGCAGCTCCCCCGATCGCGGCTACGAGCAGTACTTC	CASSSPDRGYEQYF
-	TRBJ1-6	-	TRBV30	TGTGCCTGGAGAAGGACAGATTCACCCCTCCACTTT	CAWRRTDSPLHF
-	TRBJ1-2	-	TRBV10-3	TGTGCCATCAGTGCAGGCCGGGACTACACCTTC	CAISAGRDYTF
-	TRBJ1-1	-	TRBV19	TGTGCCAGTAGAACAGGTTTAACTGAAGCTTTCTTT	CASRTGLTEAFF
few	TRBJ1-2	-	TRBV18	TGTGCCAGCTCACCCACTTCCCAAGCAGCAGGCTATGGCTACACCTTC	CASSPTSQAAGYGYTF
-	TRBJ2-6	-	TRBV28	TGTGCCAGCTCTCTAGACGGCTCTGGGGCCAACGTCCTGACTTTC	CASSLDGSGANVLTF
-	TRBJ2-5	TRBD2	TRBV5-1	TGCGCCAGCAGCTTGGATGGCCGGGGGGGCGAAGAGACCCAGTACTTC	CASSLDGRGGEETQYF
-	TRBJ2-6	-	TRBV6-4	TGTGCCAGCAGTGCCCAGAGCTCTGGGGCCAACGGCCTGACTTTC	CASSAQSSGANGLTF
-	TRBJ2-5	-	TRBV19	TGTGCCAGTAGTATCGATCGCAGGGCCGAGACCCAGTACTTC	CASSIDRRAETQYF
-	TRBJ1-2	TRBD1	TRBV27	TGTGCCAGCAGTTTATCGGGACAGTATGGCTACACCTTC	CASSLSGQYGYTF
-	TRBJ2-3	TRBD2	TRBV5-6	TGTGCCAGCAGCTTAGCGGGGGGGGCCTTCACAGATACGCAGTATTTT	CASSLAGGAFTDTQYF
-	TRBJ2-1	TRBD1	TRBV28	TGTGCCAGCAGTTTAAGACAGGGGCTTGACAATGAGCAGTTCTTC	CASSLRQGLDNEQFF
once	TRBJ1-3	TRBD1	TRBV19	TGTGCCAGTAGCCGCGGACAGGGGCGCACTGGAAACACCATATATTTT	CASSRGQGRTGNTIYF
-	TRBJ1-2	-	TRBV11-2	TGTGCCAGCAGCTTACAGCAGGGGATGGGCTACACCTTC	CASSLQQGMGYTF
-	TRBJ1-2	-	TRBV11-2	TGTGCCAGCAGCCCCTCCGGACAGTATGGCTACACCTTC	CASSPSGQYGYTF
-	TRBJ1-1	-	TRBV27	TGTGCCAGCAGTTTAATGCGGGGATCTTTCACTGAAGCTTTCTTT	CASSLMRGSFTEAFF
once	TRBJ1-1	-	TRBV19	TGTGCCAGTACTCCTAACCCGGGGGGAAACACTGAAGCTTTCTTT	CASTPNPGGNTEAFF
once	TRBJ1-2	-	TRBV18	TGTGCCAGCTCACCGGACAGCAACGGGAATGGCTACACCTTC	CASSPDSNGNGYTF
-	TRBJ1-1	TRBD1	TRBV6-1	TGTGCCAGCAGAGCTAGACAGGGGAGCAGCACTGAAGCTTTCTTT	CASRARQGSSTEAFF
few	TRBJ1-6	TRBD1	TRBV19	TGTGCCAGTAGGGGGACAGGGGGTGATAATTCACCCCTCCACTTT	CASRGTGGDNSPLHF